This TCR beta chain was obtained from a study of blood T cells in healthy people across ages. Study-wide results and caveats: Not knowing donor CMV status may have confounded expanded clonotype changes.

A word on this clonotype: What it binds is unknown.

Primed by a sample-barcoded 5' primer and a J-beta primer mix, a second PCR proceeded for about 6 to 11 cycles. All cDNA molecules were each tagged by a template-switch adaptor with 12 random nucleotides. MiXCR was run by TCRdb on the 5' RACE reads, yielding one entry per CDR3 protein. The repertoire holds fewer than 600,000 distinct CDR3 sequences, about 26% seen once, with 3% to 4.5% in the top ten. The same specimen was also included in a second study, on T cells of mothers and their children.

The TCR comes from a boy aged 2 to 10 in good health. Sequenced material: blood.

Written as DNA, the CDR3 is TGTGCCAGCAGCCAAGAACAGGGGGTCAGGTACGAGCAGTACTTC. Protein product: CASSQEQGVRYEQYF. The V call is TRBV14, the J call TRBJ2-7; 8 bases agree with TRBD1. Germline values: CDR1 SGHDN, CDR2 FVKESK. The CDR3 is made up of 15 amino acids. After removal of 0 bases from V and 4 bases from J, the junction contained 5 bases not matched to a gene.